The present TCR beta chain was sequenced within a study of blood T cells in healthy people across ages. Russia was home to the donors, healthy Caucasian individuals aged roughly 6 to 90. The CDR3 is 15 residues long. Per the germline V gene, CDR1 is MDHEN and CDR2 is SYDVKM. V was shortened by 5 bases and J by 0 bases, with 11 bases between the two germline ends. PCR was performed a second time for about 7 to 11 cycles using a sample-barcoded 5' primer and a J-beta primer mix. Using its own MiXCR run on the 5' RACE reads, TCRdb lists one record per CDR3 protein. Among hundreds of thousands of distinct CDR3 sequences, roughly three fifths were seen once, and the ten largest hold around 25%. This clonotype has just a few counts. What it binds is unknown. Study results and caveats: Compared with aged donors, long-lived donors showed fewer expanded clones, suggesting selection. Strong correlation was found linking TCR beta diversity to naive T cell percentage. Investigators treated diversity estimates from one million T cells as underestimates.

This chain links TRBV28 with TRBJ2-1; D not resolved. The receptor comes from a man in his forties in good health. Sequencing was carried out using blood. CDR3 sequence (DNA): TGTGCCAGCAGTCTTCAGCCGAACTCCTACAATGAGCAGTTCTTC. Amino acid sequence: CASSLQPNSYNEQFF.